This is a list of T cell receptor beta chains from one sample in a study of blood T cell repertoires in COVID-19. Data came from immunoSEQ multiplex PCR; TCRdb stores just in-frame clones and leaves some out. Found here are around 200,000 clones, under 90% of them singletons; the top ten hold approximately 6.1%. The sample comprised peripheral blood. These receptor sequences come from an older man with acute or convalescent COVID-19. Both conserved end residues are part of each CDR3. The order of the fields is clone size, V gene, J gene, D gene, CDR3 protein, CDR3 DNA. The D gene is left open where the match is weak. Rows give clone size only sometimes, using once, few, many, or a class for an expanded clone.

NA,TRBV7-2,TRBJ2-1,TRBD2,CASSPQGLGQFEQFF,TGTGCCAGCAGCCCACAGGGACTAGGTCAGTTTGAGCAGTTCTTC
NA,TRBV7-3,TRBJ2-3,NA,CASSQGGVKEGYTQYF,TGTGCCAGCAGCCAAGGAGGCGTTAAGGAGGGATATACGCAGTATTTT
NA,TRBV10-3,TRBJ2-1,TRBD1,CAIKPGQGAGEQFF,TGTGCCATCAAACCGGGACAGGGGGCTGGCGAGCAGTTCTTC
NA,TRBV6-5,TRBJ2-7,NA,CASSYSAGFDEQYF,TGTGCCAGCAGTTACTCCGCGGGCTTCGACGAGCAGTACTTC
NA,TRBV7-8,TRBJ1-6,NA,CASSSRDGLNSPLHF,TGTGCCAGCAGCTCGCGGGACGGACTAAATTCACCCCTCCACTTT
NA,TRBV10-3,TRBJ2-1,NA,CAISDFDEQFF,TGTGCCATCAGTGATTTCGATGAGCAGTTCTTC
NA,TRBV2,TRBJ2-3,NA,CASSVGGMTDTQYF,TGTGCCAGCAGTGTAGGCGGCATGACAGATACGCAGTATTTT
NA,TRBV23-1,TRBJ2-5,TRBD1,CASTLKTQTGAQETQYF,TGCGCCAGCACCCTAAAAACCCAGACAGGGGCCCAAGAGACCCAGTACTTC
NA,TRBV7-8,TRBJ1-2,NA,CASSEPNSYGYTF,TGTGCCAGCAGCGAACCGAACAGCTATGGCTACACCTTC
NA,TRBV19,TRBJ2-1,TRBD1,CASSIAGTEFNEQFF,TGTGCCAGTAGTATCGCCGGGACAGAGTTCAATGAGCAGTTCTTC
once,TRBV5-1,TRBJ1-4,TRBD1,CASTGQPTNEKLFF,TGCGCCAGTACGGGACAGCCAACTAATGAAAAACTGTTTTTT
NA,TRBV9,TRBJ1-2,NA,CASSASGALNYGYTF,TGTGCCAGCAGCGCCTCAGGGGCTCTAAACTATGGCTACACCTTC
NA,TRBV10-3,TRBJ1-4,TRBD1,CAISEGYRGGEKLFF,TGTGCCATCAGTGAAGGTTACAGGGGCGGAGAAAAACTGTTTTTT
once,TRBV7-2,TRBJ2-1,NA,CASSHRVIGYNEQFF,TGTGCCAGCAGCCACAGGGTAATTGGTTACAATGAGCAGTTCTTC
NA,TRBV12-5,TRBJ1-2,NA,CASGFLDRPNYGYTF,TGTGCTAGTGGTTTCCTCGACAGGCCTAACTATGGCTACACCTTC
once,TRBV5-6,TRBJ2-7,TRBD1,CASSADRGPRREQYF,TGTGCCAGCAGCGCGGACAGGGGCCCCCGGAGGGAGCAGTACTTC
once,TRBV5-1,TRBJ2-5,TRBD1,CASSSDRVETQYF,TGCGCCAGCAGCTCCGACAGGGTAGAGACCCAGTACTTC
NA,TRBV7-9,TRBJ1-6,NA,CASSSNSPLHF,TGTGCCAGCAGCTCGAATTCACCCCTCCACTTT
NA,TRBV24-1,TRBJ1-5,NA,CATSARGSNQPQHF,TGTGCCACCAGCGCCCGGGGGAGCAATCAGCCCCAGCATTTT
NA,TRBV6-5,TRBJ1-2,TRBD1,CASSYVRQGGGYTF,TGTGCCAGCAGTTACGTGCGACAGGGAGGAGGCTACACCTTC
NA,TRBV28,TRBJ2-7,TRBD1,CASSSGGNYEQYF,TGTGCCAGCAGTTCAGGGGGCAACTACGAGCAGTACTTC
NA,TRBV10-3,TRBJ2-5,TRBD2,CAISGGLAGVGEETQYF,TGTGCCATCAGTGGCGGGCTAGCGGGAGTAGGGGAAGAGACCCAGTACTTC
few,TRBV30,TRBJ2-2,NA,CAWTVANTGELFF,TGTGCCTGGACGGTTGCGAACACCGGGGAGCTGTTTTTT
NA,TRBV9,TRBJ1-3,NA,CASSPDPGSVGNTIYF,TGTGCCAGCAGCCCAGACCCAGGCTCCGTTGGAAACACCATATATTTT
NA,TRBV7-3,TRBJ2-1,NA,CASSSLGLNEQFF,TGTGCCAGCAGCTCACTAGGGCTCAATGAGCAGTTCTTC
NA,TRBV30,TRBJ2-1,TRBD2,CAVEGVSGSYNEQFF,TGTGCTGTGGAAGGGGTTAGCGGGTCCTACAATGAGCAGTTCTTC
NA,TRBV6-2/TRBV6-3,TRBJ2-6,NA,CASSQRGPGANVLTF,TGTGCCAGCAGTCAAAGGGGTCCCGGGGCCAACGTCCTGACTTTC
NA,TRBV11-2,TRBJ2-3,TRBD1,CASSKGGLTTDTQYF,TGTGCCAGCAGCAAAGGGGGCCTTACCACAGATACGCAGTATTTT
NA,TRBV19,TRBJ1-1,NA,CASDSQNTEAFF,TGTGCCAGCGACAGTCAAAACACTGAAGCTTTCTTT
few,TRBV10-3,TRBJ2-7,TRBD1,CAISDPPTGGLNEQYF,TGTGCCATCAGTGATCCCCCGACAGGGGGCCTCAACGAGCAGTACTTC
once,TRBV7-2,TRBJ2-5,NA,CASSLVASEGTQYF,TGTGCCAGCAGCTTAGTGGCTAGCGAGGGGACCCAGTACTTC
NA,TRBV4-1,TRBJ2-2,TRBD2,CASSQGALAGGRDGELFF,TGCGCCAGCAGCCAAGGGGCGCTAGCGGGAGGAAGGGACGGGGAGCTGTTTTTT
NA,TRBV5-1,TRBJ1-1,NA,CASSLVGGANTEAFF,TGCGCCAGCAGCTTGGTTGGGGGGGCGAACACTGAAGCTTTCTTT
once,TRBV18,TRBJ2-7,NA,CASSPTGVYEQYF,TGTGCCAGCTCCCCAACCGGGGTCTACGAGCAGTACTTC
NA,TRBV4-1,TRBJ1-2,NA,CASSQGYNYGYTF,TGCGCCAGCAGCCAAGGCTATAACTATGGCTACACCTTC
once,TRBV6-5,TRBJ2-7,NA,CASTGQNSYEQYF,TGTGCCAGTACGGGACAAAACTCCTACGAGCAGTACTTC
NA,TRBV28,TRBJ1-3,NA,CASSTRVPAGNTIYF,TGTGCCAGCAGTACCAGGGTCCCGGCTGGAAACACCATATATTTT
NA,TRBV14,TRBJ2-2,NA,CASSQQTAIPYTGELFF,TGTGCCAGCAGCCAGCAGACAGCAATCCCTTACACCGGGGAGCTGTTTTTT
NA,TRBV19,TRBJ2-3,TRBD2,CASSIGLAGTDTQYF,TGTGCCAGTAGTATCGGGCTAGCGGGCACAGATACGCAGTATTTT
NA,TRBV30,TRBJ1-2,NA,CAWSVEGSPGDTF,TGTGCCTGGAGTGTTGAAGGATCACCGGGAGACACCTTC
NA,TRBV7-2,TRBJ2-3,NA,CASSFNAPGATDTQYF,TGTGCCAGCAGCTTTAACGCTCCGGGAGCTACAGATACGCAGTATTTT
NA,TRBV11-3,TRBJ2-1,NA,CASSLTGGNEQFF,TGTGCCAGCAGCTTAACCGGCGGCAATGAGCAGTTCTTC
NA,TRBV7-3,TRBJ2-5,TRBD1,CASSVTGGAGQETQYF,TGTGCCAGCAGCGTAACAGGGGGCGCGGGACAAGAGACCCAGTACTTC
NA,TRBV7-3,TRBJ2-2,TRBD2,CASSSLAGASGELFF,TGTGCCAGCAGCTCACTAGCGGGAGCCTCTGGGGAGCTGTTTTTT
NA,TRBV24-1,TRBJ2-5,TRBD2,CATSDQGLAGETQYF,TGTGCCACCAGTGATCAGGGACTAGCGGGAGAGACCCAGTACTTC
NA,TRBV19,TRBJ1-1,NA,CASLGGAANTEAFF,TGTGCCAGTTTGGGCGGGGCAGCGAACACTGAAGCTTTCTTT
NA,TRBV5-6,TRBJ1-2,NA,CASSATGSYGYTF,TGTGCCAGCAGCGCTACAGGGTCCTATGGCTACACCTTC
NA,TRBV3-1/TRBV3-2,TRBJ2-1,TRBD2,CASSPITGTSGRPEWVNEQFF,TGTGCCAGCAGCCCCATCACCGGGACTAGCGGGAGGCCAGAATGGGTGAATGAGCAGTTCTTC
NA,TRBV7-2,TRBJ2-4,TRBD2,CASSFGVFGTSGSTNIQYF,TGTGCCAGCAGCTTTGGTGTTTTCGGGACTAGCGGGAGTACGAACATTCAGTACTTC
NA,TRBV5-1,TRBJ2-3,TRBD2,CASTPAGVGTDTQYF,TGCGCCAGCACACCTGCGGGAGTGGGCACAGATACGCAGTATTTT
NA,TRBV19,TRBJ1-2,TRBD1,CASSIPTGLDGYTF,TGTGCCAGTAGTATCCCGACAGGGTTGGATGGCTACACCTTC
once,TRBV7-2,TRBJ2-1,NA,CASRLAWGTYNEQFF,TGTGCCAGCAGACTAGCCTGGGGTACCTACAATGAGCAGTTCTTC
NA,TRBV7-2,TRBJ2-5,NA,CASSLDRETQYF,TGTGCCAGCAGCTTAGATAGAGAGACCCAGTACTTC
NA,TRBV28,TRBJ1-5,TRBD1,CASRRTGVYSNQPQHF,TGTGCCAGCAGGAGAACAGGGGTTTATAGCAATCAGCCCCAGCATTTT
NA,TRBV27,TRBJ2-1,NA,CASSSGHPAQFF,TGTGCCAGCAGCTCGGGACACCCTGCACAGTTCTTC
NA,TRBV21-1,TRBJ2-4,NA,CASSKEIGSTGVAKNIQYF,TGTGCCAGCAGCAAAGAAATCGGGTCGACAGGTGTTGCCAAAAACATTCAGTACTTC
once,TRBV29-1,TRBJ2-5,NA,CSVLLIFGETQYF,TGCAGCGTTCTCTTAATTTTCGGAGAGACCCAGTACTTC
NA,TRBV5-1,TRBJ2-1,NA,CASSLAGTYNEQFF,TGCGCCAGCAGCTTGGCCGGGACCTACAATGAGCAGTTCTTC
NA,TRBV18,TRBJ1-6,NA,CASSPAGGANSPLHF,TGTGCCAGCTCCCCTGCGGGGGGGGCAAATTCACCCCTCCACTTT
NA,TRBV7-8,TRBJ2-3,TRBD1,CASSPLDRVADTQYF,TGTGCCAGCAGCCCGCTGGACAGGGTGGCAGATACGCAGTATTTT